This TCR beta chain was found in a study of beta chain features in type 1 diabetes. Study-level points and caveats: Moderate yet significant TCRB CDR3 shortening was seen in Type 1 diabetes patients in all four CD4+ subsets. Within patients, naive, central memory and Treg TCRB repertoires seemed more similar than within healthy donors. The VDJ junctions of type 1 diabetes patients carried fewer insertions and more deletions.

Central memory, naive, regulatory and stem cell-like memory CD4+ cells were sorted by CD45RO/CCR7/CD25/CD127/CD95/CD27. On this clone itself: Its matching antigen is unknown.

Of the isolated RNA, all was reverse transcribed, and so the sequenced material was expressed TCRB transcripts. Sequencing used immunoSEQ multiplex PCR; TCRdb keeps in-frame clones, though not all of them. This sample carries some 150,000 clones, about an eighth of them seen once, and the ten largest clones take roughly 1.4%. Trimming stripped 6 bases from V and 7 bases from J, with 15 bases between. This CDR3 is built from 14 residues. CDR1 is MDHEN, CDR2 SYDVKM, per germline. The clonotype comes from a man between 18 and 35 years old with type 1 diabetes. The chain employs TRBV28 and TRBJ2-2; tentatively, D is TRBD2 (5 bases). Source material: central memory CD4+ T cells from blood. CDR3 residues: CASRRGLWSGELFF. CDR3 coding DNA: TGTGCCAGCAGGAGAGGACTCTGGAGCGGGGAGCTGTTTTTT.